These 26 T cell receptor beta chains were all obtained from the same sample, sequenced in a study of shared clonotypes between healthy human individuals. Naivety among CD8 cells was defined by CD45RO negativity and positive CCR7 selection, thereby excluding terminally differentiated effector memory CD45RA+ cells. Repertoires were generated with immunoSEQ multiplex PCR, while TCRdb's copy carries only in-frame clones and drops some. The sample holds approximately 1.9 million clones, 80% to 95% seen once. Material for sequencing was naive CD8+ T cells from PBMCs. Source of these receptors: a man between 18 and 29 years old in good health. Some clones in this sample may be carry-over from other donors' samples.

The V and J genes are TRBV9 and TRBJ1-1; D is unresolved. CDR1 is SGDLS and CDR2 is YYNGEE in the germline V gene. V was trimmed by 0 bases and J by 3 bases, leaving 12 bases between them. This CDR3 is built from 15 residues. CDR3 coding DNA: TGTGCCAGCAGCGTAGCGGCTTCCGGGTACACTGAAGCTTTCTTT. Its translation: CASSVAASGYTEAFF.

The chain is built from TRBV19 and TRBJ1-1; 7 positions agree with TRBD1. This CDR3 contains 14 residues. CDR1 is LNHDA and CDR2 is SQIVND in the germline V gene (reference sequence). The junction had 7 bases not matched to a gene; V was cut back by 8 bases and J by 1 base. CDR3 in amino acids: CASGTVFPNTEAFF. The CDR3 nucleotides read TGTGCCAGTGGGACAGTCTTCCCGAACACTGAAGCTTTCTTT.

The rearrangement links TRBV15 to TRBJ1-1, with 10 bases fitting TRBD1. Trimming at V came to 0 bases and at J to 5 bases, leaving 6 bases not matched to a gene. Germline CDR1 LNHNV, CDR2 YYDKDF (reference sequence). The CDR3 extends over 16 amino acids. The CDR3 here is CATSRDRDRGKTEAFF. The CDR3 nucleotides read TGTGCCACCAGCAGAGATAGGGACAGGGGAAAGACTGAAGCTTTCTTT.

This chain links TRBV4-3 with TRBJ1-2, with D maybe TRBD1 (6 bases). Per germline, CDR1 LGHNA and CDR2 YSLEER. V was shortened by 6 bases and J by 0 bases, with 17 bases between the two germline ends. CDR3 size: 16 residues. CDR3 sequence reads: CASSEGQRAPNYGYTF. DNA of the CDR3: TGCGCCAGCAGTGAAGGACAGCGGGCGCCTAACTATGGCTACACCTTC.

V and J are TRBV6-5 and TRBJ2-2; 8 bases map to TRBD2. This CDR3 is built from 15 residues. With 6 bases clipped from V and 5 bases from J, the junction kept 8 bases outside the gene matches. Germline CDR1 MNHEY, CDR2 SVGAGI. The DNA for the CDR3 is TGTGCCAGCAGAAGAGCGGGAGAAGGGACCGGGGAGCTGTTTTTT. Encoded protein: CASRRAGEGTGELFF.

The chain carries TRBV7-8 and TRBJ1-4; TRBD1 matches 10 bases. This CDR3 comprises 16 residues. Germline loops: CDR1 SGHVS, CDR2 FQNEAQ. The V gene end was trimmed by 5 bases and the J gene end by 2 bases; junction bases not matched to a gene: 5. This chain's CDR3 is CASSKKTGGTNEKLFF. CDR3 in DNA: TGTGCCAGCAGCAAAAAGACAGGGGGCACTAATGAAAAACTGTTTTTT.

The chain couples TRBV7-8 to TRBJ2-5; 7 positions agree with TRBD1. Unmatched junction bases numbered 10, after V lost 3 bases and J lost 0 bases. The germline V gene encodes CDR1 SGHVS and CDR2 FQNEAQ. CDR3 size: 17 residues. As DNA, the CDR3 is TGTGCCAGCAGCTTGCCCGGGACAGTTGTTTACCAAGAGACCCAGTACTTC. Encoded protein: CASSLPGTVVYQETQYF.

The chain joins TRBV5-6 to TRBJ2-1; 11 bases agree with TRBD1. The J segment lost 8 bases and the V segment lost 4 bases, leaving 14 bases of the junction unmatched. Germline CDR1 SGHDT, CDR2 YYEEEE. The CDR3 consists of 17 residues. The CDR3 sequence: CASSKSAGTGGDDEQFF. The CDR3 bases are TGTGCCAGCAGCAAGTCAGCCGGGACAGGGGGTGATGATGAGCAGTTCTTC.

Only one count was recorded for this clone. The V call is TRBV4-3, the J call TRBJ1-1; no clear D. This CDR3 has 15 residues. The V gene's germline CDR1 is LGHNA and CDR2 YSLEER. Trimming took 0 bases from V and 0 from J, leaving 8 bases between them. This CDR3 reads CASSQDLAMNTEAFF. CDR3 in DNA: TGCGCCAGCAGCCAAGATTTGGCTATGAACACTGAAGCTTTCTTT.

This clone was found once. V and J are TRBV2 and TRBJ2-5; D is perhaps TRBD1 or TRBD2 (5 bases each). Per the germline V gene, CDR1 is SNHLY and CDR2 is FYNNEI. The CDR3 is 15 residues long. The V end lost 3 bases, the J end lost 2 bases, and 13 bases lay between the germline ends. The CDR3 nucleotides are TGTGCCAGCAGTGACCACACGAGGGGTCAAGAGACCCAGTACTTC. It encodes CASSDHTRGQETQYF.

This chain joins TRBV7-8 and TRBJ2-1; TRBD1 might be the D (5 bases). The ends were cut back, 1 base at V and 8 bases at J, with 15 bases in the middle. The CDR3 extends over 15 amino acids. In germline, CDR1 is SGHVS, CDR2 FQNEAQ. In DNA form, the CDR3 reads TGTGCCAGCAGCTTAGTCTTGGGGCTTAAAGATGAGCAGTTCTTC. This gives the protein CASSLVLGLKDEQFF.

The chain combines TRBV6-6 with TRBJ1-1; no firm D call. In germline, CDR1 is MNHNY, CDR2 SVGAGI (reference sequence). Trimming removed 1 base from V and 2 bases from J, with 11 bases in between. The CDR3 length is 15 residues. The CDR3 DNA follows: TGTGCCAGCAGTTACTTAAACACCTTAAACACTGAAGCTTTCTTT. Protein sequence: CASSYLNTLNTEAFF.

The V and J genes are TRBV27 and TRBJ2-7; TRBD1 agrees at 9 bases. With V trimmed by 6 bases and J by 4 bases, 10 bases remained unmatched. CDR1 MNHEY and CDR2 SMNVEV come from the germline V gene (reference sequence). The CDR3 totals 15 residues. The DNA for the CDR3 is TGTGCCAGCAGGACCGGGACAGGGAAATTATACGAGCAGTACTTC. Its protein product is CASRTGTGKLYEQYF.

Here the CDR3 DNA reads TGTGCCAGCAGCGGACGGACAGGGACTAATGAGCAGTTCTTC. It encodes CASSGRTGTNEQFF. V is TRBV11-3 and J is TRBJ2-1, with 8 bases aligning to TRBD1. Per germline, CDR1 SGHNT and CDR2 YENEEA. This CDR3 is built from 14 residues. V was pared by 5 bases and J by 7 bases, with 7 bases of the junction left unmatched.

The chain is built from TRBV6-1 and TRBJ2-2, with no clear D. Trimming took 10 bases from V and 5 from J, leaving 14 bases between them. This CDR3 has 13 amino acids. Per germline, CDR1 MNHNS and CDR2 SASEGT. This CDR3 is CANENRLTGELFF. CDR3 DNA sequence: TGTGCCAACGAAAACCGATTAACCGGGGAGCTGTTTTTT.

CDR3 sequence (DNA): TGTGCCAGCAGTGAATATCCTGTTGGCTACACCTTC. The encoded protein is CASSEYPVGYTF. V usage is TRBV25-1 and J usage is TRBJ1-2; D uncertain. From germline, CDR1 is MGHDK and CDR2 SYGVNS. The length of the CDR3 is 12 residues. The ends were cut back, 0 bases at V and 7 bases at J, with 6 bases in the middle.

The chain recombines TRBV28 with TRBJ1-1, with unresolved D. Trimming removed 1 base at V and 1 base at J, with 10 bases between. The CDR3 sequence is 15 residues long. Germline V lookup: CDR1 MDHEN, CDR2 SYDVKM. DNA for the CDR3: TGTGCCAGCAGTTTATCTCCAGGCGCGAACACTGAAGCTTTCTTT. Translating gives CASSLSPGANTEAFF.

The gene calls are TRBV19 and TRBJ1-1, with D unresolved. This CDR3 has 16 residues. Trimming stripped 5 bases from V and 0 bases from J, with 16 bases between. Germline V gene data show CDR1 as LNHDA and CDR2 as SQIVND (reference sequence). CDR3 coding DNA: TGTGCCAGTAGTTCACAAGAAGCCACCTTGAACACTGAAGCTTTCTTT. Its translation: CASSSQEATLNTEAFF.

V usage is TRBV7-9 and J usage is TRBJ1-2; the match to TRBD1 covers 7 bases. CDR1 SEHNR and CDR2 FQNEAQ come from the germline V gene (reference sequence). V trimming: 10 bases; J trimming: 8 bases; junction bases outside the gene matches: 7. The CDR3 length is 11 residues. The CDR3 loop is CAISDRVGYTF. The CDR3 DNA is TGTGCCATCTCCGACAGGGTCGGCTACACCTTC.

V and J are TRBV7-9 and TRBJ1-4; maybe TRBD1 (5 bases). Germline assignment: CDR1 SEHNR and CDR2 FQNEAQ (reference sequence). V lost 3 bases and J 4 bases, leaving 15 bases between the germline ends. The CDR3 extends over 16 amino acids. CDR3 nucleotide sequence: TGTGCCAGCAGCTTTTTACCGGGGGGAGATAATGAAAAACTGTTTTTT. Protein: CASSFLPGGDNEKLFF.

The CDR3 here is CASSFYEVLSGANVLTF. The CDR3, as DNA: TGTGCCAGCAGTTTTTACGAGGTTCTCTCTGGGGCCAACGTCCTGACTTTC. This chain links TRBV28 with TRBJ2-6, with D hard to call. CDR3 size: 17 residues. Trimming left V 3 bases short and J 0 bases short, with 12 bases between. Germline CDR1 reads MDHEN; CDR2 reads SYDVKM.

The rearrangement uses TRBV4-1 and TRBJ1-1; D is perhaps TRBD1 (5 bases). The germline V gene encodes CDR1 MGHRA and CDR2 YSYEKL. The CDR3 contains 13 residues. Trimming pared 6 bases from V and 8 bases from J, leaving 16 bases between. CDR3 region: CASRGRLGEEAFF. For the CDR3, the DNA is TGCGCCAGCAGGGGCCGTTTGGGGGAGGAAGCTTTCTTT.

The chain employs TRBV7-2 and TRBJ2-1, with 10 bases aligning to TRBD1. This CDR3 region has 15 residues. Germline V gene sequence: CDR1 SGHTA, CDR2 FQGNSA. V trimming: 4 bases; J trimming: 6 bases; junction bases outside the gene matches: 6. The CDR3 loop is CASSSGTGVFNEQFF. CDR3 sequence (DNA): TGTGCCAGCAGCTCCGGGACAGGGGTATTCAATGAGCAGTTCTTC.

J is TRBJ2-3 and V is TRBV11-2; D is possibly TRBD2 (6 bases). The germline V gene encodes CDR1 SGHAT and CDR2 FQNNGV. V was shortened by 5 bases and J by 1 base, with 13 bases between the two germline ends. The CDR3 covers 15 residues. CDR3 region: CASSPRASGTDTQYF. Written as DNA, the CDR3 is TGTGCCAGCAGCCCAAGGGCTAGCGGCACAGATACGCAGTATTTT.

This clone was observed a few times. The rearrangement links TRBV2 to TRBJ1-5, with 8 positions matching TRBD1. Per germline, CDR1 SNHLY and CDR2 FYNNEI. V dropped 5 bases and J dropped 2; count of bases not matched to a gene: 11. The CDR3 contains 17 residues. The CDR3 coding sequence is TGTGCCAGCAGTACGAAAGGACAGGGTAGCCGCAATCAGCCCCAGCATTTT. This gives the protein CASSTKGQGSRNQPQHF.

CDR3 loop: CASREGQVNYGYTF. As DNA, the CDR3 is TGTGCCAGCAGGGAGGGACAGGTTAACTATGGCTACACCTTC. The gene calls are TRBV2 and TRBJ1-2; 8 nucleotides align to TRBD1. Unmatched junction bases numbered 4, after V lost 6 bases and J lost 1 base. Germline assignment: CDR1 SNHLY and CDR2 FYNNEI. CDR3 length equals 14 residues.